This T cell receptor beta chain was identified in a study of blood T cell repertoires in COVID-19. About the study: The United States, Italy and Spain supplied acute and convalescent COVID-19 samples.

Categorization into cohorts depended on clinical history that participants reported. How the authors handled the data: Cell counts per sample came from amplifying reference gene primers. Clones were read by immunoSEQ multiplex PCR, and TCRdb kept only the in-frame ones, dropping some. Clone size and the V and J calls come from that table; the DNA yielded D and trimming. The data show a few hundred thousand clones, approximately 85% seen once. The source of this sequence is a woman aged 45-65 years who had recovered from COVID-19. Sequenced sample: PBMCs or T cells enriched from blood (not recorded which).

The CDR3, as DNA: TGTGCCAGTAGTGCGGAGAACACTGAAGCTTTCTTT. This translates into CASSAENTEAFF. The V and J genes are TRBV19 and TRBJ1-1, with D uncertain. This CDR3 comprises 12 residues. V shed 5 bases and J shed 1 base, with 5 bases lying between them. CDR1 LNHDA and CDR2 SQIVND come from the germline V gene (reference sequence). Looking up the rest from reference TRBV19 and TRBJ1-1 gives the full variable domain: DGGITQSPKYLFRKEGQNVTLSCEQNLNHDAMYWYRQDPGQGLRLIYYSQIVNDFQKGDIAEGYSVSREKKESFPLTVTSAQKNPTAFYLCASSAENTEAFFGQGTRLTVV.